This T cell receptor beta chain was documented in a study of technical replicates of blood from a few donors. Germline loops: CDR1 MNHNS, CDR2 SASEGT. The CDR3 totals 13 residues. V was shortened by 6 bases and J by 2 bases, with 8 bases between the two germline ends. The protocol was immunoSEQ multiplex PCR, while the TCRdb copy is restricted to in-frame clones and leaves out a portion. The sample carries approximately 79,000 clones, around 92% recorded once. The TCR originated in a human donor in good health. V and J are TRBV6-1 and TRBJ2-1; a possible D gene is TRBD1 (6 bases). Sequencing was carried out using T cells isolated from PBMCs. The CDR3 DNA follows: TGTGCCAGCAGCCGGGACACCTACAATGAGCAGTTCTTC. This sequence encodes CASSRDTYNEQFF.